Following are 5 T cell receptor beta chains from one sample sequenced in a study of tissue T cells after allogeneic stem cell transplantation. Profiling relied on immunoSEQ multiplex PCR, and the TCRdb table lists in-frame clones only, not all of them. This sample carries more than 7,500 clones, 56% of them seen once, and the ten largest clones take approximately 18%. Source: tissue from the jejunum, taken at autopsy. The receptors here all came from a female donor aged 60 or older with lung cancer.

The chain has TRBV4-3 and TRBJ1-4; TRBD1 aligns across 7 bases. The germline gives CDR1 LGHNA, CDR2 YSLEER. Trimming at V came to 4 bases and at J to 6 bases, leaving 11 bases not matched to a gene. This CDR3 comprises 16 residues. CDR3: CASSRISDRAYEKLFF. The CDR3 DNA reads as TGCGCCAGCAGCCGCATATCAGACAGGGCCTATGAAAAACTGTTTTTT.

The rearrangement joins TRBV7-9 to TRBJ1-5; TRBD1 matches at 8 bases. The V segment lost 1 base and the J segment 5 bases; nucleotides outside the gene matches: 4. The CDR3 has 15 residues. CDR1 is SEHNR, CDR2 FQNEAQ, per germline (reference sequence). The CDR3: CASSLGGQGYQPQHF. CDR3 sequence (DNA): TGTGCCAGCAGCTTAGGCGGACAGGGATATCAGCCCCAGCATTTT.

This clone was observed a handful of times. The chain recombines TRBV11-2 with TRBJ1-1; D not certain. Trimming cost V 4 bases and J 3 bases, with 18 bases left between them. Germline V gives CDR1 SGHAT, CDR2 FQNNGV. The CDR3 consists of 16 residues. CDR3: CASSSPNSGADTEAFF. In nucleotides, the CDR3 is TGTGCCAGCAGCTCCCCAAACTCGGGCGCGGACACTGAAGCTTTCTTT.

This clone was seen a handful of times. This chain connects TRBV29-1 to TRBJ2-1; D is ambiguous. Per the germline V gene, CDR1 is SQVTM and CDR2 is ANQGSEA. CDR3 length equals 10 residues. The V gene lost 4 bases and the J gene lost 7 bases, with 5 bases spanning the gap. The CDR3 bases are TGCAGCGTTGCGCTGAATGAGCAGTTCTTC. It is translated as CSVALNEQFF.

This chain joins TRBV6-5 and TRBJ2-4; a possible D gene is TRBD1 (6 bases). The CDR3 length is 15 residues. Trimming cost V 11 bases and J 2 bases, with 19 bases left between them. Germline V lookup: CDR1 MNHEY, CDR2 SVGAGI. CDR3 protein: CAVLQGARTKNIQYF. The CDR3 DNA follows: TGTGCCGTACTACAGGGAGCGAGAACCAAAAACATTCAGTACTTC.